A single T cell receptor beta chain is shown here with its context. Its cognate antigen is unknown. The data were taken from a study of beta chain features in type 1 diabetes. Study overall: What patients shared with healthy donors was a similar profile of age, gender and cell yields.

Blood was drawn once from each donor into heparinised tubes. The draws averaged roughly 120 mL. Looked up from germline, CDR1 is MNHEY and CDR2 is SMNVEV (reference sequence). V dropped 7 bases and J dropped 0 bases, with 9 bases sitting between them. The CDR3 contains 13 residues. Expressed TCRB transcripts got sequenced, as all isolated RNA was reverse transcribed. Produced via immunoSEQ multiplex PCR; TCRdb's table is partial and in-frame only. The sample carries 250,000 to 350,000 clones, around an eighth recorded once. Study results and limitations: Moderate yet significant TCRB CDR3 shortening was seen in Type 1 diabetes patients in all four CD4+ subsets.

This chain uses TRBV27 with TRBJ2-5; D is perhaps TRBD2 (6 bases). Sequencing input: naive CD4+ T cells from blood. This TCR came from a man aged 30 to 45 with type 1 diabetes. The CDR3 region is CASKAGYQETQYF. CDR3 in DNA: TGTGCCAGCAAAGCGGGTTACCAAGAGACCCAGTACTTC.